A selection of T cell receptor beta chains follows, all from one sample in a study of blood T cells in healthy people across ages. In TCRdb, the 5' RACE reads were re-called with MiXCR into one record per CDR3 protein. The table has 760,000 or so distinct CDR3 sequences, more than 20% seen once. This same sample was also part of a study on T cells of mothers and their children.

Source material: blood. The receptors here all came from a boy between 10 and 17 years old in good health. CDR3s include the opening cysteine and the closing phenylalanine or tryptophan. The D gene is left open where the match is weak. Clone size is not always given. Where it is, it says once, few, many or a class for expanded clones.

V: TRBV5-6; D: TRBD2; size: -; J: TRBJ2-1; CDR3: CASSFSGGNYNEQFF; DNA: TGTGCCAGCAGCTTCTCGGGGGGGAACTACAATGAGCAGTTCTTC
V: TRBV4-1; D: -; size: -; J: TRBJ2-7; CDR3: CASSQVPLPSPYEQYF; DNA: TGCGCCAGCAGCCAAGTCCCGCTACCGAGCCCCTACGAGCAGTACTTC
V: TRBV5-1; D: TRBD1; size: few; J: TRBJ2-1; CDR3: CASSPAPGTGRNEQFF; DNA: TGCGCCAGCAGCCCGGCCCCCGGGACAGGGCGCAATGAGCAGTTCTTC
V: TRBV28; D: TRBD2; size: few; J: TRBJ2-5; CDR3: CASSFSSGSRQETQYF; DNA: TGTGCCAGCAGTTTCTCTAGCGGGAGTCGACAAGAGACCCAGTACTTC
V: TRBV7-8; D: -; size: -; J: TRBJ2-1; CDR3: CASSLPAGPRVEQFF; DNA: TGTGCCAGCAGCTTACCCGCGGGGCCCAGGGTTGAGCAGTTCTTC
V: TRBV2; D: -; size: -; J: TRBJ1-4; CDR3: CASSEGWQGRRKLFF; DNA: TGTGCCAGCAGTGAAGGGTGGCAGGGGAGGAGAAAACTGTTTTTT
V: TRBV18; D: TRBD1; size: once; J: TRBJ1-4; CDR3: CASSTTTVTGTGSTNEKLFF; DNA: TGTGCCAGCTCAACAACCACGGTGACCGGGACAGGGTCAACTAATGAAAAACTGTTTTTT
V: TRBV12-3/TRBV12-4; D: TRBD1; size: -; J: TRBJ2-6; CDR3: CASSFGQGARGANVLTF; DNA: TGTGCCAGCAGTTTCGGACAGGGGGCGCGGGGGGCCAACGTCCTGACTTTC
V: TRBV2; D: -; size: -; J: TRBJ2-7; CDR3: CASSDSPIEQYF; DNA: TGTGCCAGCAGTGACAGCCCCATAGAGCAGTACTTC
V: TRBV14; D: -; size: -; J: TRBJ2-4; CDR3: CASSQDGLIQYF; DNA: TGTGCCAGCAGCCAAGATGGATTAATTCAGTACTTC
V: TRBV5-6; D: TRBD1; size: -; J: TRBJ2-5; CDR3: CASSLAPGQDKETQYF; DNA: TGTGCCAGCAGCTTGGCCCCCGGACAGGACAAAGAGACCCAGTACTTC
V: TRBV14; D: -; size: -; J: TRBJ2-5; CDR3: CASSSRAGGLQETQYF; DNA: TGTGCCAGCAGCTCCCGAGCCGGCGGGCTACAAGAGACCCAGTACTTC
V: TRBV4-2; D: TRBD2; size: many; J: TRBJ2-5; CDR3: CASSQERAGVETQYF; DNA: TGTGCCAGCAGCCAAGAGAGGGCGGGGGTTGAGACCCAGTACTTC
V: TRBV20-1; D: -; size: few; J: TRBJ2-7; CDR3: CSVNRDGLYEQYF; DNA: TGCAGTGTCAACCGGGACGGCCTCTACGAGCAGTACTTC
V: TRBV29-1; D: TRBD2; size: few; J: TRBJ2-5; CDR3: CSVDLSSGSPQETQYF; DNA: TGCAGCGTTGATCTCTCTAGCGGGAGCCCGCAAGAGACCCAGTACTTC
V: TRBV20-1; D: -; size: few; J: TRBJ2-1; CDR3: CSAREQGRGYNEQFF; DNA: TGCAGTGCTAGAGAACAGGGAAGGGGCTACAATGAGCAGTTCTTC
V: TRBV2; D: -; size: -; J: TRBJ2-1; CDR3: CASSDSRAENEQFF; DNA: TGTGCCAGCAGTGACTCCAGGGCAGAGAATGAGCAGTTCTTC
V: TRBV15; D: TRBD2; size: few; J: TRBJ2-7; CDR3: CATADGRAYEQYF; DNA: TGTGCCACCGCCGACGGGAGGGCCTACGAGCAGTACTTC
V: TRBV27; D: -; size: -; J: TRBJ2-5; CDR3: CASYGRLGETQYF; DNA: TGTGCCAGCTACGGTCGGCTAGGGGAGACCCAGTACTTC
V: TRBV7-9; D: -; size: many; J: TRBJ2-1; CDR3: CASSSTRTYNEQFF; DNA: TGTGCCAGCAGCTCAACTAGGACCTACAATGAGCAGTTCTTC
V: TRBV11-2; D: TRBD1; size: -; J: TRBJ2-7; CDR3: CASSTRTGSYEQYF; DNA: TGTGCCAGCAGCACCCGGACAGGGTCCTACGAGCAGTACTTC
V: TRBV4-1; D: TRBD1; size: few; J: TRBJ2-5; CDR3: CASSQGPTKPGQQETQYF; DNA: TGCGCCAGCAGCCAAGGCCCGACCAAACCGGGACAGCAAGAGACCCAGTACTTC
V: TRBV29-1; D: TRBD2; size: many; J: TRBJ2-5; CDR3: CSTSNGGFQETQYF; DNA: TGCAGCACCTCAAACGGGGGGTTCCAAGAGACCCAGTACTTC
V: TRBV5-6; D: -; size: -; J: TRBJ2-1; CDR3: CASSTGREQFF; DNA: TGTGCCAGCAGCACGGGCCGGGAGCAGTTCTTC
V: TRBV5-1; D: -; size: few; J: TRBJ2-3; CDR3: CASSLRGASTDTQYF; DNA: TGCGCCAGCAGCTTGCGCGGGGCGAGCACAGATACGCAGTATTTT
V: TRBV7-9; D: -; size: few; J: TRBJ1-1; CDR3: CASSLHEGRTEAFF; DNA: TGTGCCAGCAGCTTACATGAGGGGCGGACTGAAGCTTTCTTT
V: TRBV20-1; D: -; size: -; J: TRBJ2-5; CDR3: CSARDSHQETQYF; DNA: TGCAGTGCTAGAGACAGCCACCAAGAGACCCAGTACTTC
V: TRBV20-1; D: -; size: few; J: TRBJ2-5; CDR3: CSARDPGHLSETQYF; DNA: TGCAGTGCTAGAGATCCTGGCCATTTAAGCGAGACCCAGTACTTC
V: TRBV19; D: TRBD1; size: -; J: TRBJ1-1; CDR3: CASSAPGQGATEAFF; DNA: TGTGCCAGTAGTGCGCCGGGACAGGGTGCCACTGAAGCTTTCTTT
V: TRBV5-1; D: TRBD2; size: -; J: TRBJ2-3; CDR3: CASSLAYGGTSGNPDTQYF; DNA: TGCGCCAGCAGCTTGGCCTACGGCGGGACTAGCGGGAACCCAGATACGCAGTATTTT
V: TRBV6-5; D: -; size: few; J: TRBJ2-3; CDR3: CASSVTRGDTQYF; DNA: TGTGCCAGCAGCGTAACGAGGGGAGATACGCAGTATTTT
V: TRBV20-1; D: TRBD2; size: few; J: TRBJ2-1; CDR3: CSARTSGTNEQFF; DNA: TGCAGTGCGAGGACTAGCGGGACCAATGAGCAGTTCTTC
V: TRBV20-1; D: -; size: -; J: TRBJ1-1; CDR3: CSVTRTNTEAFF; DNA: TGCAGTGTCACTCGGACGAACACTGAAGCTTTCTTT
V: TRBV6-2/TRBV6-3; D: -; size: few; J: TRBJ2-5; CDR3: CASSYLGRLQETQYF; DNA: TGTGCCAGCAGTTACCTCGGGCGGCTTCAAGAGACCCAGTACTTC
V: TRBV9; D: -; size: -; J: TRBJ2-3; CDR3: CASSVALQGFTDTQYF; DNA: TGTGCCAGCAGCGTCGCCCTCCAGGGGTTTACAGATACGCAGTATTTT
V: TRBV28; D: -; size: -; J: TRBJ1-2; CDR3: CASRTWGGYTF; DNA: TGTGCCAGCAGAACCTGGGGGGGCTACACCTTC
V: TRBV6-6; D: -; size: -; J: TRBJ1-1; CDR3: CASSYRKDTEAFF; DNA: TGTGCCAGCAGTTACAGGAAAGACACTGAAGCTTTCTTT
V: TRBV29-1; D: -; size: -; J: TRBJ1-2; CDR3: CSVLPPGHYGYTF; DNA: TGCAGCGTGCTACCCCCGGGACACTATGGCTACACCTTC
V: TRBV29-1; D: -; size: few; J: TRBJ2-1; CDR3: CSVEDRREYNEQFF; DNA: TGCAGCGTTGAAGATCGACGGGAGTACAATGAGCAGTTCTTC
V: TRBV7-9; D: -; size: -; J: TRBJ1-1; CDR3: CASSTRGGVNTEAFF; DNA: TGTGCCAGCAGCACCCGGGGGGGAGTGAACACTGAAGCTTTCTTT
V: TRBV29-1; D: TRBD2; size: few; J: TRBJ2-1; CDR3: CSVEPGGPANEQFF; DNA: TGCAGCGTTGAACCGGGAGGGCCAGCCAATGAGCAGTTCTTC
V: TRBV2; D: -; size: -; J: TRBJ1-2; CDR3: CARRPSFSNYGYTF; DNA: TGTGCCAGACGCCCTTCCTTCTCTAACTATGGCTACACCTTC
V: TRBV20-1; D: TRBD2; size: few; J: TRBJ2-1; CDR3: CSAREGLAGSYNEQFF; DNA: TGCAGTGCTAGGGAGGGACTAGCGGGGTCCTACAATGAGCAGTTCTTC
V: TRBV13; D: TRBD1; size: -; J: TRBJ2-5; CDR3: CASSPNRGRNKQYF; DNA: TGTGCCAGCAGCCCCAACAGGGGAAGGAACAAGCAGTACTTC